This TCR beta chain was documented in a study of blood T cell repertoires in COVID-19. Study at large: Samples representing acute and convalescent COVID-19 were sourced from the United States, Italy and Spain. Sample material is recorded as cDNA or gDNA derived from T cells, B-cell-depleted T cells, or PBMCs.

Source study methods: Reference gene primer amplification gave nucleated cell count estimates. TCRdb's copy holds only in-frame clones and misses some; the assay was immunoSEQ multiplex PCR. For V, J and clone size, that table is used; D and trimming come from the DNA. The table includes about 500,000 clones, about 88% detected once. Seattle researchers signed up patients amid active infection and tracked them longitudinally. This clone was seen once. V was cut by 5 bases and J by 2 bases, with 12 bases left in between. Germline V lookup: CDR1 MNHEY, CDR2 SVGAGI. The CDR3 spans 15 residues. This clonotype originated in a man between 18 and 35 years old with COVID-19, enrolled during active disease. The chain employs TRBV6-5 and TRBJ1-4; D gene uncertain. Sequencing used peripheral blood. The CDR3 sequence: CASSREGWTNEKLFF. The CDR3 nucleotides are TGTGCCAGCAGTAGAGAGGGCTGGACTAATGAAAAACTGTTTTTT.